This T cell receptor beta chain was captured by sequencing in a study of neurological immune-mediated disorders. Trimming left V 6 bases short and J 7 bases short, with 9 bases between. Germline V lookup: CDR1 DFQATT, CDR2 SNEGSKA (reference sequence). There are 10 residues in the CDR3. TCRdb itself ran the 5' RACE reads through MiXCR, one entry per CDR3 protein. The table shows more than 30,000 distinct CDR3 sequences, with just over 4% occurring only once. V usage is TRBV20-1 and J usage is TRBJ1-2, with D perhaps TRBD1 (5 bases). The sample comprised CD4+ T cells from blood. This clonotype was sampled from a woman aged 40 to 49 in good health. The DNA of the CDR3 is TGCAGTGCGTTCGGGGGTGGCTACACCTTC. This translates into CSAFGGGYTF.